Below are 8 T cell receptor beta chains sequenced from a single sample in a study of glioma-infiltrating T cells after dendritic cell vaccination. Generated by immunoSEQ multiplex PCR, the TCRdb table keeps only in-frame clones and is missing some. The sample carries tens of thousands of clones, around 85% recorded once. The time point denotes: after dendritic cell vaccination, including at tumor progression/relapse. The material was blood, obtained after dendritic cell vaccination. These receptors originate from a human donor with glioblastoma.

The chain joins TRBV19 to TRBJ1-5; 7 bases match TRBD1. With 1 base clipped from V and 3 bases from J, the junction kept 6 bases outside the gene matches. Germline V lookup: CDR1 LNHDA, CDR2 SQIVND (reference sequence). CDR3 length: 16 residues. The CDR3 DNA sequence: TGTGCCAGTAGTATAGTGGACAGGCGGCCCAATCAGCCCCAGCATTTT. Translation: CASSIVDRRPNQPQHF.

This clone appeared a few times. V gene TRBV5-5 combines with J gene TRBJ2-5, with 8 bases identical to TRBD1. The assigned J gene may be wrong: the sequence end matches TRBJ2-7 better. This CDR3 has 14 amino acids. Germline CDR1 reads SGHKS; CDR2 reads YYEKEE (reference sequence). CDR3 sequence reads: CASTKGQENYEQYF. The DNA for the CDR3 is TGTGCCAGCACTAAGGGACAGGAGAACTACGAGCAGTACTTC.

This clone was recorded many times. The chain carries TRBV19 and TRBJ1-5, with TRBD1 matching over 7 bases. CDR3 length: 16 amino acids. Germline V lookup: CDR1 LNHDA, CDR2 SQIVND (reference sequence). With 8 bases clipped from V and 4 bases from J, the junction kept 14 bases outside the gene matches. CDR3 DNA: TGTGCCAGTCGGTTCAACCGACAGGGAGATAATCAGCCCCAGCATTTT. Translated, it gives CASRFNRQGDNQPQHF.

V usage is TRBV28 and J usage is TRBJ2-5, with a weak D call TRBD1 (6 bases). The CDR3 covers 15 residues. The ends were cut back, 6 bases at V and 3 bases at J, with 17 bases in the middle. Germline lookup yields CDR1 MDHEN and CDR2 SYDVKM. The CDR3 region is CASRQGRVFEETQYF. In DNA, the CDR3 is TGTGCCAGCAGGCAGGGGCGCGTGTTTGAAGAGACCCAGTACTTC.

The chain uses TRBV4-1 and TRBJ1-5; tentatively, D is TRBD1 (5 bases). CDR1 is MGHRA and CDR2 is YSYEKL in the germline V gene. There are 16 residues in the CDR3. V lost 0 bases, J lost 3 bases, and 12 bases lay in between. CDR3 amino acids: CASSQDAGGYNQPQHF. Here the CDR3 DNA reads TGCGCCAGCAGCCAAGATGCGGGGGGTTACAATCAGCCCCAGCATTTT.

The V call is TRBV6-6, the J call TRBJ2-3, with a possible D match to TRBD1 (6 bases). The CDR3 loop spans 15 amino acids. Germline values: CDR1 MNHNY, CDR2 SVGAGI (reference sequence). V lost 2 bases and J lost 1, with 10 bases in between. The CDR3 here is CASSYPQGGTDTQYF. The DNA of the CDR3 is TGTGCCAGCAGTTACCCACAGGGTGGCACAGATACGCAGTATTTT.

The chain uses TRBV19 and TRBJ1-3; unclear D gene. V lost 0 bases, J lost 0 bases, and 6 bases lay in between. There are 15 residues in the CDR3. In germline, CDR1 is LNHDA, CDR2 SQIVND (reference sequence). The CDR3 region is CASSIDGGSGNTIYF. The CDR3 bases are TGTGCCAGTAGTATAGACGGCGGCTCTGGAAACACCATATATTTT.

This chain connects TRBV14 to TRBJ2-2; D might be TRBD2 (5 bases). The CDR3 runs 18 residues. Per germline, CDR1 SGHDN and CDR2 FVKESK. Trimming took off 0 bases at V and 6 bases at J, with 20 bases between the two ends. Here the CDR3 DNA reads TGTGCCAGCAGCCAAGATCTCGCGGTGACTATCACGCCCGGGGAGCTGTTTTTT. Amino acids: CASSQDLAVTITPGELFF.